These T cell receptor beta chains were read from a single sample in a study of vaccination and CD4 T cells after COVID-19. TCRdb redid the calling of the PCR reads with MiXCR, one entry per CDR3 protein. The table has roughly 7,000 distinct CDR3 sequences, about 46% seen once. Antigens for these TCRs are unknown. Specimen: CD4+ T cells from blood, cultured in vitro. Source of these receptors: a human donor who had recovered from COVID-19. Each CDR3 is given with its conserved first and last residue. A D gene is named only where the DNA matches it firmly. Only some rows state a clone size, as once, few, many or a class for expanded clones.

abundance	j_gene	d_gene	v_gene	CDR3nt	CDR3aa
-	TRBJ2-3	TRBD2	TRBV15	TGTGCCACCAGCAGAGGCCTACTAGCGGTCAGCACAGATACGCAGTATTTT	CATSRGLLAVSTDTQYF
-	TRBJ1-4	TRBD1	TRBV30	TGTGCCTGGAGTTCCTGGACAGGCCTAAATGAAAAACTGTTTTTT	CAWSSWTGLNEKLFF
once	TRBJ2-7	-	TRBV6-2/TRBV6-3	TGTGCCAGCAGACGGACACTCGGCTACGAGCAGTACTTC	CASRRTLGYEQYF
-	TRBJ1-1	-	TRBV11-3	TGTGCCAGCAGCATTTCAGGGAACACTGAAGCTTTCTTT	CASSISGNTEAFF
-	TRBJ1-1	TRBD1	TRBV20-1	TGCAGTGCTAGAGATGACAGGGTCAGAGCTTTCTTT	CSARDDRVRAFF
medium-sized	TRBJ1-6	-	TRBV7-6	TGTGCCAGCAGCCTGACAAGCTATAATTCACCCCTCCACTTT	CASSLTSYNSPLHF
-	TRBJ2-1	-	TRBV20-1	TGCAGTGCTAGAGAGTATATTGTCGATGAGCAGTTCTTC	CSAREYIVDEQFF
-	TRBJ1-1	-	TRBV2	TGTGCCAGCAGGATGGACAGCTCGAACACTGAAGCTTTCTTT	CASRMDSSNTEAFF
-	TRBJ2-7	-	TRBV27	TGTGCCAGCAGTTTATCGATCCGGCAGGGTTCCTACGAGCAGTACTTC	CASSLSIRQGSYEQYF
-	TRBJ2-7	TRBD1	TRBV4-3	TGCGCCAGCAGCCCGGGACAGGAGGCCTACGAGCAGTACTTC	CASSPGQEAYEQYF
-	TRBJ2-7	-	TRBV19	TGTGCCAGTAGTACCGGACATACCTACGAGCAGTACTTC	CASSTGHTYEQYF
-	TRBJ2-3	-	TRBV9	TGTGCCAGCAGCGTAGGTCCAGGGGGCACAGATACGCAGTATTTT	CASSVGPGGTDTQYF
-	TRBJ1-1	TRBD1	TRBV7-9	TGTGCCAGCAGCCCCCAAACCGGGACAGGGACTACTGAAGCTTTCTTT	CASSPQTGTGTTEAFF
few	TRBJ2-3	-	TRBV20-1	TGCAGTGCCATGACAGGATCCCTCGCAGATACGCAGTATTTT	CSAMTGSLADTQYF
medium-sized	TRBJ1-5	-	TRBV20-1	TGCAGTGCTAGCGTTAGGGCGGGGCAGCCCCAGCATTTT	CSASVRAGQPQHF
-	TRBJ1-1	TRBD1	TRBV11-3	TGTGCCAGCAGTACCAACGACAGGGCCCAAGCTTTCTTT	CASSTNDRAQAFF
-	TRBJ2-2	-	TRBV7-3	TGTGCCAGCAGCCCCTTATCCCGGGGACCGGGGACCGGGGAGCTGTTTTTT	CASSPLSRGPGTGELFF
few	TRBJ2-2	-	TRBV25-1	TGTGCCAGCAGTGACTGGGCGAACACCGGGGAGCTGTTTTTT	CASSDWANTGELFF
-	TRBJ2-3	TRBD2	TRBV7-9	TGTGCCAGCAGCTCAGAGACTAGCGGGGACACAGATACGCAGTATTTT	CASSSETSGDTDTQYF
-	TRBJ2-7	-	TRBV11-2	TGTGCCAGCACCCTCTTTTTCGGGACGGAATCCTACGAGCAGTACTTC	CASTLFFGTESYEQYF
medium-sized	TRBJ2-3	TRBD2	TRBV20-1	TGCAGTGCTAGAGCTAGCGGCTACACAGATACGCAGTATTTT	CSARASGYTDTQYF
few	TRBJ2-2	-	TRBV2	TGTGCCAGCAATGGGGGGAACACCGGGGAGCTGTTTTTT	CASNGGNTGELFF
medium-sized	TRBJ1-4	-	TRBV6-1	TGTGCCAGCCGACGGGGCGGGGATCAACTGTTTTTT	CASRRGGDQLFF
few	TRBJ1-2	TRBD1	TRBV20-1	TGCAGTGCTGGGGGGACAGGCAAAAACTATGGCTACACCTTC	CSAGGTGKNYGYTF
-	TRBJ1-5	-	TRBV5-7	TGTGCCAGCAGCTTGAGGGAGGGGACGGTAGGCAATCAGCCCCAGCATTTT	CASSLREGTVGNQPQHF
few	TRBJ2-2	-	TRBV10-3	TGTGCCATCAGGACTAGTGAGAACACCGGGGAGCTGTTTTTT	CAIRTSENTGELFF
-	TRBJ2-2	-	TRBV7-9	TGTGCCAGCATTACAGGAGGCCTCGGGACCGGGGAGCTGTTTTTT	CASITGGLGTGELFF
few	TRBJ2-2	TRBD1	TRBV6-1	TGTGCCAGCAGAGGCCAGGGGGCGAACACCGGGGAGCTGTTTTTT	CASRGQGANTGELFF
-	TRBJ2-5	-	TRBV19	TGTGCCAGTAGTATTTGGGGGCAGCAAGAGACCCAGTACTTC	CASSIWGQQETQYF
-	TRBJ1-6	TRBD1	TRBV6-1	TGTGCCAGCAGCCAGAGGACAGGTCCAATAGGTAATTCACCCCTCCACTTT	CASSQRTGPIGNSPLHF
-	TRBJ2-7	-	TRBV7-2	TGTGCCAGCAGCTTCGTACAGGGCGCCTACGAGCAGTACTTC	CASSFVQGAYEQYF
-	TRBJ2-2	TRBD1	TRBV11-3	TGTGCCAGCAGGAAAGACAGGGGGGGAACCGGGGAGCTGTTTTTT	CASRKDRGGTGELFF
-	TRBJ2-3	-	TRBV20-1	TGCAGTGCTCGGAGGCTGGATACGCAGTATTTT	CSARRLDTQYF
-	TRBJ2-7	-	TRBV20-1	TGCAGTGCTACCCGGAGACCGGGTTCCTACGAGCAGTACTTC	CSATRRPGSYEQYF
-	TRBJ2-5	-	TRBV6-1	TGTGCCAGCAGGCCCGGGATTATAGAGACCCAGTACTTC	CASRPGIIETQYF
-	TRBJ2-1	TRBD2	TRBV11-3	TGTGCCAGCAGCTTAGGGGGACTAGTATATGAGCAGTTCTTC	CASSLGGLVYEQFF
-	TRBJ2-1	-	TRBV11-1	TGTGCCAGCAGCTTATCCGGGACGCTTGAGCAGTTCTTC	CASSLSGTLEQFF
-	TRBJ1-6	-	TRBV24-1	TGTGCCACCAATGTAAGGTCACCCCTCCACTTT	CATNVRSPLHF
-	TRBJ1-1	-	TRBV15	TGTGCCACCAGCAGAGATAGGGGCACTGAAGCTTTCTTT	CATSRDRGTEAFF
large	TRBJ2-7	-	TRBV6-5	TGTGCCAGCAGTTACTCGACTACCGGTGCCAACGAGCAGTACTTC	CASSYSTTGANEQYF
-	TRBJ1-5	-	TRBV6-1	TGTGCCAGCAGTGAATCTGCAGGATTAAATCAGCCCCAGCATTTT	CASSESAGLNQPQHF
-	TRBJ2-2	-	TRBV7-2	TGTGCCAGCAACCCCCTTGGGGGGACTTTAGGGGAGCTGTTTTTT	CASNPLGGTLGELFF
-	TRBJ2-3	TRBD2	TRBV20-1	TGCAGTGCTCCTACTAGCGGGGGGGCCCGGGATACGCAGTATTTT	CSAPTSGGARDTQYF
-	TRBJ2-7	-	TRBV6-1	TGTGCCAGCAGTCTGGGACCAGTTCAGTACTTC	CASSLGPVQYF
-	TRBJ1-5	-	TRBV7-2	TGTGCCAGCAGCTCGGAACAGGGAGGTCAGCCCCAGCATTTT	CASSSEQGGQPQHF
few	TRBJ1-4	-	TRBV20-1	TGCAGTGCTGAAAGTAGACGGGTGGCTGAAAAACTGTTTTTT	CSAESRRVAEKLFF
-	TRBJ1-1	TRBD1	TRBV2	TGTGCCAGCATTGGGAGGGGGCACTCCACTGAAGCTTTCTTT	CASIGRGHSTEAFF